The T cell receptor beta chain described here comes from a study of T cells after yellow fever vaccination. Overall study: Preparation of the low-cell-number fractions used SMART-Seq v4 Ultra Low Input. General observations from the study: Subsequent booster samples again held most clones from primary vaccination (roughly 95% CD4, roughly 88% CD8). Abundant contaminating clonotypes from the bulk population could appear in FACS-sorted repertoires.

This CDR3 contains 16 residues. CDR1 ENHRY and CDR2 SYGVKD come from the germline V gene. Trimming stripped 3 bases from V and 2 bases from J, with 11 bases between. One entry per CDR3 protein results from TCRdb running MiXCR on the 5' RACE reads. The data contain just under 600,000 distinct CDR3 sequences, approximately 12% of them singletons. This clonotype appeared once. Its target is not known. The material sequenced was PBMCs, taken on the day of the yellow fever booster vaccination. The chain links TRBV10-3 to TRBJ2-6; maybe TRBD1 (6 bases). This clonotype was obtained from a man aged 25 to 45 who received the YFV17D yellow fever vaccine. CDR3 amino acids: CAISDTGFAGANVLTF. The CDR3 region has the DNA TGTGCCATCAGTGACACAGGGTTTGCTGGGGCCAACGTCCTGACTTTC.